This TCR beta chain was captured in a study of beta chain features in type 1 diabetes. The study, taken as a whole, reports: The study found that naive, central memory and Treg TCRB repertoires appeared more similar in patients than in healthy donors. It was not settled here whether HLA type affects TCRB rearrangement.

Isolation of CD4+ naive, central memory, regulatory and stem cell-like memory cells was achieved by sorting via CD45RO/CCR7/CD25/CD127/CD95/CD27. The entirety of the isolated RNA underwent reverse transcription, so expressed TCRB transcripts were sequenced. Clones were sequenced by immunoSEQ multiplex PCR, and TCRdb holds only the in-frame ones, with some missing. Seen here are about half a million clones, approximately 10% observed once, and the top ten hold approximately 0.05%. In its sample, this clone was seen a few times. Its antigen is currently unknown. Trimming shortened V by 3 bases and J by 1 base, and 8 bases separated the two germline ends. The CDR3 contains 15 residues. The germline gives CDR1 SGHNT, CDR2 YYREEE (reference sequence).

V gene TRBV5-4 combines with J gene TRBJ2-6; no clear D gene. The sample comprised naive CD4+ T cells from blood. The receptor comes from a young woman in good health. CDR3: CASSWYLSGANVLTF. The CDR3 DNA reads TGTGCCAGCAGCTGGTACTTATCTGGGGCCAACGTCCTGACTTTC.